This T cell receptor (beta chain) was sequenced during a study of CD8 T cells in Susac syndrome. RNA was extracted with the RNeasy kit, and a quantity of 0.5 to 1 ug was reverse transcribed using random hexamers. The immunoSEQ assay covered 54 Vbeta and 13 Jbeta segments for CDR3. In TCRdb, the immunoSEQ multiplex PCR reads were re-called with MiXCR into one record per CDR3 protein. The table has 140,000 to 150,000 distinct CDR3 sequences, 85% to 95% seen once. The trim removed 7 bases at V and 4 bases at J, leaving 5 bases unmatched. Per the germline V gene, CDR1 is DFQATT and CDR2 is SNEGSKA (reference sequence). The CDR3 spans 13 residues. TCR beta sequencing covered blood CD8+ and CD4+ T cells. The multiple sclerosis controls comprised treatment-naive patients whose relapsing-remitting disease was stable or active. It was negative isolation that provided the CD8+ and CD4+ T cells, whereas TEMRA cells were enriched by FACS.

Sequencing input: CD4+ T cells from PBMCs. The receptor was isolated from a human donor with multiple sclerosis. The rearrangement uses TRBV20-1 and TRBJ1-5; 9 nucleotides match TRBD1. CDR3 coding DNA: TGCAGTGTTTGGACAGGGGTGAATCAGCCCCAGCATTTT. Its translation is CSVWTGVNQPQHF.